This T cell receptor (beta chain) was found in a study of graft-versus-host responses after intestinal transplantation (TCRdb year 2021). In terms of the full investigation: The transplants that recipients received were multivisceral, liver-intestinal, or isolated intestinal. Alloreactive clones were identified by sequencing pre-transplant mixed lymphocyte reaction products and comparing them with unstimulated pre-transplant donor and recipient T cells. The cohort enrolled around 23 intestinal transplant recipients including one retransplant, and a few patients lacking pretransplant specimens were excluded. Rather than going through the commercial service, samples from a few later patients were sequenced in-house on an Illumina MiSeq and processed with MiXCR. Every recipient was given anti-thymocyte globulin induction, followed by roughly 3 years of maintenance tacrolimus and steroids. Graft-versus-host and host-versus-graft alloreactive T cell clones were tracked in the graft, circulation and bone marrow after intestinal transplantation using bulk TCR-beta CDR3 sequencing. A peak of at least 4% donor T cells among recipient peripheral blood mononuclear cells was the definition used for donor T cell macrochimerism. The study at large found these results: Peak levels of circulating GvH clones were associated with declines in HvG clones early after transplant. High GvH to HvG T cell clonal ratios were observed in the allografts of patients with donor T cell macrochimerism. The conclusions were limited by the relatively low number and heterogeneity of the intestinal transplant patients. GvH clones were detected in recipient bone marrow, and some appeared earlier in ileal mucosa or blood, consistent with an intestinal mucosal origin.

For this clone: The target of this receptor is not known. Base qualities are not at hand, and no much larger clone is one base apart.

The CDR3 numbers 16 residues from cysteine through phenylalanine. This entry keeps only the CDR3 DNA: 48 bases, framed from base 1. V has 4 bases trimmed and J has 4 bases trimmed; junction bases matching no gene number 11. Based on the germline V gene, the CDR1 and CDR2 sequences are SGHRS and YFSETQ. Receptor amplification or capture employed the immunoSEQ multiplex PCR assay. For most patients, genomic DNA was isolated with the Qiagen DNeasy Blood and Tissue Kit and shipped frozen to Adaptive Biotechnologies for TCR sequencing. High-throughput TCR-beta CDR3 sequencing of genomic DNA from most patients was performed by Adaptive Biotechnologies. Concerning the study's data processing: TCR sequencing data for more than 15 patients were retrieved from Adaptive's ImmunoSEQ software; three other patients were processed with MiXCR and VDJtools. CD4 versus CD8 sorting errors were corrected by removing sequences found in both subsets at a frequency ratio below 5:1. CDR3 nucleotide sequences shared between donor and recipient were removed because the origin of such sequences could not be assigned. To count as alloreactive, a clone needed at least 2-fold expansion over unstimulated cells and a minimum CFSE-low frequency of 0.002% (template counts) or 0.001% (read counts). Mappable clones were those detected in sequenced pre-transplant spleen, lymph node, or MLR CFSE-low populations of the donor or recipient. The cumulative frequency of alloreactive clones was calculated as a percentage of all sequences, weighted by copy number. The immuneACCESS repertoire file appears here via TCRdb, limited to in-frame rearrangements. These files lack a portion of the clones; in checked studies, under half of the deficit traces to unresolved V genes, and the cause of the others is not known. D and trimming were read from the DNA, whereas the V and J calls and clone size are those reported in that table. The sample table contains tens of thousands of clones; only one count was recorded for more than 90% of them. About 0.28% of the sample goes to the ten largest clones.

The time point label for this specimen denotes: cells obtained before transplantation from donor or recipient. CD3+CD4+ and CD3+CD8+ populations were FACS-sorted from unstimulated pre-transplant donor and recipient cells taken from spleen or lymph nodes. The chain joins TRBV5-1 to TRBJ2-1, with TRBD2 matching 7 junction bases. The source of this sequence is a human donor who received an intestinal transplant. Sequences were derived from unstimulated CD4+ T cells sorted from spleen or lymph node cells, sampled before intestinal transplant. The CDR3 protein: CASSGDSGTIYNEQFF. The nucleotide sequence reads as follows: TGCGCCAGCAGCGGGGATTCCGGGACTATTTACAATGAGCAGTTCTTC.